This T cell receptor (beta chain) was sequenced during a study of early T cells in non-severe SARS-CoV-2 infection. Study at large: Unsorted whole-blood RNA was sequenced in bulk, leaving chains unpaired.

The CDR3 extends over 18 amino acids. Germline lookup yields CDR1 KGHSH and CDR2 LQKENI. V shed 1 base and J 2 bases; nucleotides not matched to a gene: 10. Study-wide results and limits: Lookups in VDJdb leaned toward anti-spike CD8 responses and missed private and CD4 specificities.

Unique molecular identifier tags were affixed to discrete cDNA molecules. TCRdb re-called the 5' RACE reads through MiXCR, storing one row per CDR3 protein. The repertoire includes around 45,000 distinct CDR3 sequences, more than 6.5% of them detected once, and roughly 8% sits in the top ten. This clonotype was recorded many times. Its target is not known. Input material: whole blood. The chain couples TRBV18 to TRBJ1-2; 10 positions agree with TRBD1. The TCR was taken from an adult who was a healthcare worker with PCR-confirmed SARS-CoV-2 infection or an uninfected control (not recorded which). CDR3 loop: CASSPQPVTGGANYGYTF. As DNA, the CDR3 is TGTGCCAGCTCACCACAACCTGTGACAGGGGGCGCAAACTATGGCTACACCTTC.